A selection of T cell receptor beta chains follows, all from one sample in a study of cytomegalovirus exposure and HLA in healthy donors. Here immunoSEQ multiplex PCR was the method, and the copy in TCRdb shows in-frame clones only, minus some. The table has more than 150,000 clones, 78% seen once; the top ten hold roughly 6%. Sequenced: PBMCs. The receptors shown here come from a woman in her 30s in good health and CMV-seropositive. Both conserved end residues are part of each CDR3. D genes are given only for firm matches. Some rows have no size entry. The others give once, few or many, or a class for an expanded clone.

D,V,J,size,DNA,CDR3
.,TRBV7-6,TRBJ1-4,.,TGTGCCAGCAGCTTAGGCGGTCGGGGGACCAATGAAAAACTGTTTTTT,CASSLGGRGTNEKLFF
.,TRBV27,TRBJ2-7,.,TGTGCCAGCAGAAAGGGCGGGGAATTTTACGAGCAGTACTTC,CASRKGGEFYEQYF
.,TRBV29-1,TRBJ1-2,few,TGCAGCGTTGCGAGCGGCTATGGCTACACCTTC,CSVASGYGYTF
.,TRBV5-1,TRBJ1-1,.,TGCGCCAGCAGCTTGGAAATGCGGGCTGACTTTGAAGCTTTCTTT,CASSLEMRADFEAFF
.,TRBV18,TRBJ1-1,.,TGTGCCAGCTCACTCCTAAAATTAACAGAGAACACTGAAGCTTTCTTT,CASSLLKLTENTEAFF
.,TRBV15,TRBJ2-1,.,TGTGCCACCAGCCCCTCGCTCCGAGGGGGAAATGAGCAGTTCTTC,CATSPSLRGGNEQFF
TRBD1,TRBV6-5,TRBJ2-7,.,TGTGCCAGCAGTCGCCCCACAGGGGCAGGCTACGAGCAGTACTTC,CASSRPTGAGYEQYF
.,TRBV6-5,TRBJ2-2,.,TGTGCCAGCAGTTACCCTTCAGGGGGGGAGCTGTTTTTT,CASSYPSGGELFF
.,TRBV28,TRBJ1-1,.,TGTGCCAGCCCGAAGGAGGGATCCTTGAACACTGAAGCTTTCTTT,CASPKEGSLNTEAFF
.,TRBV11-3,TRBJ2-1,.,TGTGCCAGCAGCTTACGGGGTTACAATGAGCAGTTCTTC,CASSLRGYNEQFF
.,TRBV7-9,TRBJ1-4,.,TGTGCCAGCAGCTTCGCGCAGGGAACTAATGAAAAACTGTTTTTT,CASSFAQGTNEKLFF
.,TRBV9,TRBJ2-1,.,TGTGCCAGCAGCGTTGGGGGGTATAGGAATGAGCAGTTCTTC,CASSVGGYRNEQFF
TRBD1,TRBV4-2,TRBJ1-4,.,TGTGCCAGCAGCCAAGGGGGAGGGACAGGGGTCGGAAAACTGTTTTTT,CASSQGGGTGVGKLFF
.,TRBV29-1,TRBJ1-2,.,TGCAGCGTTGAAATGCCGAGGGCCTATGGCTACACCTTC,CSVEMPRAYGYTF
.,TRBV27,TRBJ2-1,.,TGTGCCAGCAGTTTATCGAGAGCGGTAAGGGTCTACAATGAGCAGTTCTTC,CASSLSRAVRVYNEQFF
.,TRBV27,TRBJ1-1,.,TGTGCAGCGTACCGGAACACTGAAGCTTTCTTT,CAAYRNTEAFF
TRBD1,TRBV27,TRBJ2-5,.,TGTGCCAGCAGTAAACCGGGACAGGGCCAAGAGACCCAGTACTTC,CASSKPGQGQETQYF
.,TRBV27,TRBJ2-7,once,TGTGCCAGCATCAATGACTCATACGAGCAGTACTTC,CASINDSYEQYF
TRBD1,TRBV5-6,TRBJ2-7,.,TGTGCCAGCACCGCCCCGGGACAGGGAACGTCCTACGAGCAGTACTTC,CASTAPGQGTSYEQYF
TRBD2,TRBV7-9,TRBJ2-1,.,TGTGCCAGCAGCTTCCGCGGGAGCTCCTACAATGAGCAGTTCTTC,CASSFRGSSYNEQFF
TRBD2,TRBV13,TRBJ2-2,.,TGTGCCAGCAGCTTGGAAGCGGGAGTGAGTACCGGGGAGCTGTTTTTT,CASSLEAGVSTGELFF
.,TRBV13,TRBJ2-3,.,TGTGCCAGCAGCTTAACGGTAGGAGGAAAAGATACGCAGTATTTT,CASSLTVGGKDTQYF
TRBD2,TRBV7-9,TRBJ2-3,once,TGTGCCAGCAGTTCTAGCGGGAACACAGATACGCAGTATTTT,CASSSSGNTDTQYF
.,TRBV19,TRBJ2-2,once,TGTGCCAGTACTCCTGACTCGAACACCGGGGAGCTGTTTTTT,CASTPDSNTGELFF
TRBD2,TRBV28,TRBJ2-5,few,TGTGCCAGCAGGAATCTAGCGGGGGCCGGCGAGACCCAGTACTTC,CASRNLAGAGETQYF
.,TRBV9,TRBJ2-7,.,TGTGCCAGCAGCGTGGGAGCGGAGGCTCTGGGGGAGCAGTACTTC,CASSVGAEALGEQYF
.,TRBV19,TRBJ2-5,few,TGTGCCAGTAGTAAGGACTGGGAAGAGACCCAGTACTTC,CASSKDWEETQYF
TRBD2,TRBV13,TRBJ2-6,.,TGTGCCAGCAGCTTAGGCCGACTAGCGGGAGCCCTCCCTGGGGCCAACGTCCTGACTTTC,CASSLGRLAGALPGANVLTF
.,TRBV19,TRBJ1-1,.,TGTGCCAGTAATATACGGGGGGAAGCTTTCTTT,CASNIRGEAFF
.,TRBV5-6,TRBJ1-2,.,TGTGCCAGCAGCTTGGAACAGGGCTTCGGCTATGGCTACACCTTC,CASSLEQGFGYGYTF
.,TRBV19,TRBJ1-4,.,TGTGCCAGTAGCAGGGGTACTAATGAAAAACTGTTTTTT,CASSRGTNEKLFF
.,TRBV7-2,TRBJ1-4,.,TGTGCCAGCAGCTTCTCAGGGTCCGCTAATGAAAAACTGTTTTTT,CASSFSGSANEKLFF
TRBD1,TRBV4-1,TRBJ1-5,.,TGCGCCAGCAGCCAAGTCCACGGGACAGGTAATCAGCCCCAGCATTTT,CASSQVHGTGNQPQHF
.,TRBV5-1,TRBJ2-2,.,TGCGCCAGCAGCTTGGTAGTGTCCGGGGAGCTGTTTTTT,CASSLVVSGELFF
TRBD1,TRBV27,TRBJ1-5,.,TGTGCCAGCAGTTTCGCAGGGGGCATCAATCAGCCCCAGCATTTT,CASSFAGGINQPQHF
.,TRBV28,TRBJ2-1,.,TGTGCCAGCAGAGGATGGCCGGGGGTCCACGCCTACAATGAGCAGTTCTTC,CASRGWPGVHAYNEQFF
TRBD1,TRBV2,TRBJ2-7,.,TGTGCCAGCAGTGAATCGACAGGGGCTCCCTACGAGCAGTACTTC,CASSESTGAPYEQYF
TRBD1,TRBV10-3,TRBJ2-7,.,TGTGCCATCAGTGAGTCGAGTGGGACAGGGAGTTTCGAGCAGTACTTC,CAISESSGTGSFEQYF
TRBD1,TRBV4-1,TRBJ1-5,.,TGCGCCAGCAGCCGTGGACAGGTCAATCAGCCCCAGCATTTT,CASSRGQVNQPQHF
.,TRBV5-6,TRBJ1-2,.,TGTGCCAGCAGCCCGCCCTCCGGGTCCCGCTATGGCTACACCTTC,CASSPPSGSRYGYTF
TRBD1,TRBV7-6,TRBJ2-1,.,TGTGCCAGCAGCCGGACGGGACAGGGCCATGAGCAGTTCTTC,CASSRTGQGHEQFF
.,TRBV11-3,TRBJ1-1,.,TGTGCCAGCAGCTTAGTGAGGAGCACTGAAGCTTTCTTT,CASSLVRSTEAFF
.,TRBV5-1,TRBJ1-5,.,TGCGCCAGCAGCTTGTCGGGGGGGAATCAGCCCCAGCATTTT,CASSLSGGNQPQHF
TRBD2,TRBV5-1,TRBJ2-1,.,TGCGCCAGCACCAGAGGAGAGGGAGGGCCCTACAATGAGCAGTTCTTC,CASTRGEGGPYNEQFF